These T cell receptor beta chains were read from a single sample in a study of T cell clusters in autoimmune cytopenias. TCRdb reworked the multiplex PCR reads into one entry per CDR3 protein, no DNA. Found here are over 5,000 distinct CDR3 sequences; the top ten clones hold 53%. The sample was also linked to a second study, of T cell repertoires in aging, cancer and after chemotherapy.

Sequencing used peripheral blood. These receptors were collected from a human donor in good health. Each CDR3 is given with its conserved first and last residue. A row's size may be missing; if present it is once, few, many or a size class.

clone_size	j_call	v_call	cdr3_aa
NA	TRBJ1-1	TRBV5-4	CASSLAEGEAFF
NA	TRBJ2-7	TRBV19	CASSIGGLYEQYF
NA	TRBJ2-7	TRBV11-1	CASSLGGQGSYEQYF
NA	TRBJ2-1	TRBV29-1	CSVSAGLQNEQFF
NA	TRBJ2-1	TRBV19	CASRLAVSSYNEQFF
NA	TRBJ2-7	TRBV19	CASSIDRGHHPSGTSVSYEQYF
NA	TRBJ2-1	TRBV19	CASRRTGTSDYNEQFF
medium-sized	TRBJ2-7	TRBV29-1	CSVEIRQYEQYF
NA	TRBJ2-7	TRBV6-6	CASSYSTTGAYEQYF
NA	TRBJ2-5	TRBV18	CASSVAGGVPETQYF
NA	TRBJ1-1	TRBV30	CAWRRVGNTEAFF
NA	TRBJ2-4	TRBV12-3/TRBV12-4	CASSLALGAKNIQYF
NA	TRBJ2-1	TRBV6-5	CASRGGLESGEQFF
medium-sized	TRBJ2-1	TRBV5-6	CASSHDRGSSYNEQFF
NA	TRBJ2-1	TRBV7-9	CASSPRAGPFEQFF
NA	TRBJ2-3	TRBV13	CASSLVALTDTQYF
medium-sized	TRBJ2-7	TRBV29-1	CSVEGTEDSSYEQYF
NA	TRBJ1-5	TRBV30	CAWSRDRGQGQPQHF
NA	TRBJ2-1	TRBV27	CASSEQGTQYEQFF
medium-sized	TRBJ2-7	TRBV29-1	CSVGRPGDEQYF
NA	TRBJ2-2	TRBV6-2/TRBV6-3	CASRSPRGLTGGRHTGELFF
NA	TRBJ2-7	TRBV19	CASSKGDRGLIADEQYF
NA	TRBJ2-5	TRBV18	CASSPMVGETQYF
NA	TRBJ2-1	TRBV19	CASSTLLAGVDEQFF
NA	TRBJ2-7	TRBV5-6	CASSSPRGLYEQYF
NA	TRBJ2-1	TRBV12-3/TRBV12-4	CASSSGRGLSYNEQFF
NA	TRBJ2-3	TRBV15	CATSRDLPSGTTTDTQYF
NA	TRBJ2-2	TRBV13	CASSSRSGSDTGELFF
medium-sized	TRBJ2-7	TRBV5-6	CASSFGSVSEQYF
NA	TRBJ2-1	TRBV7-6	CASSVQDQRHNEQFF
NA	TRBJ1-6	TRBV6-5	CASSHETGKGRPLHF
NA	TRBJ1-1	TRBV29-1	CSVWPGLYPNTEAFF
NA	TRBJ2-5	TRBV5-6	CASSSLTNGPQETQYF
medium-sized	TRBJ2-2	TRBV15	CATSSWTGRTGELFF
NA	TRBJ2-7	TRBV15	CATSRDYTSSYEQYF
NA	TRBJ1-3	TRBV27	CASSLYGRTKNTIYF
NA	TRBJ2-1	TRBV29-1	CSVAPNGGGDEQFF
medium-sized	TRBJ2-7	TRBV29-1	CSVEDPVGLAGTYEQYF
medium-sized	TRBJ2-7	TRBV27	CASSHGQGAPYEQYF
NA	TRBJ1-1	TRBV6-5	CASSGGGYLVEANTEAFF
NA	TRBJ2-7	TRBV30	CAWSSDSREQYF
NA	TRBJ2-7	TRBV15	CATSRAIGTGDVSYEQYF
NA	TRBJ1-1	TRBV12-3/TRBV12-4	CASSLSQGWTEAFF
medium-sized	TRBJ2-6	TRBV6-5	CASSWDSGANVLTF
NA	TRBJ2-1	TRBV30	CACSGGLSRFMQFF
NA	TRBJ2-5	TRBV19	CASSLSGYRGETQYF
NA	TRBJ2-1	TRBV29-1	CSADRENYNEQFF
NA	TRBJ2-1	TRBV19	CASSITSYSYNEQFF
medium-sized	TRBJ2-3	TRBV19	CASSTGQGADTQYF
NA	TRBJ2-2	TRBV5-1	CASSISHGYTGELFF
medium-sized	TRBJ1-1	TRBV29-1	CSVMGQVVNTEAFF
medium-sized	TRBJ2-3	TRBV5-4	CASSLSVFGGTDTQYF
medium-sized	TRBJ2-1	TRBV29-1	CSVESRAKEPGERWTYNEQFF
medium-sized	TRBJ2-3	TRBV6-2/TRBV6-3	CASSYSSSNTQYF
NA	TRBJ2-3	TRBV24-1	CATSDRGRVGTDTQYF
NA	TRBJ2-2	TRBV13	CASSSGTYSAGELFF
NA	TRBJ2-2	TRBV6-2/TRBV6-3	CASSYGTASGELFF
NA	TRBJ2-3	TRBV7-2	CASSLSGMGSGTDTQYF
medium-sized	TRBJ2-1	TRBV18	CASSPNPAGIYNEQFF
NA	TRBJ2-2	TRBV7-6	CASSLGLAGGYTGELFF